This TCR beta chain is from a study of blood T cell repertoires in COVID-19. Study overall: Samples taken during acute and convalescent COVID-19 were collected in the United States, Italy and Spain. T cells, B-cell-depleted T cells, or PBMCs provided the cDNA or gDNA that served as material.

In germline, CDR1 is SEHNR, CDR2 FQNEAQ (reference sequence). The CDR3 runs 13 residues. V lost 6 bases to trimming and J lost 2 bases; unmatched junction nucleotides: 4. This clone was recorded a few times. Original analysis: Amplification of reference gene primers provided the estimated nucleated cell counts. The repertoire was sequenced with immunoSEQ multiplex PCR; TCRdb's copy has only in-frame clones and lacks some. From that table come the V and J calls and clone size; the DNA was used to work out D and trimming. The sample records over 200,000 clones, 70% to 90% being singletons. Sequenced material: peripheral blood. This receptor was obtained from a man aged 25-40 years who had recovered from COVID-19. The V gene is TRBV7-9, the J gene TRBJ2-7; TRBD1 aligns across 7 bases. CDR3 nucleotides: TGTGCCAGCAGACAAGGGACAGCCTACGAGCAGTACTTC. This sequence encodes CASRQGTAYEQYF.